Listed here is a single T cell receptor (beta chain). Its antigen specificity is not known. Qualities for individual bases were not recorded, and no much larger clone is one base off. The data were obtained in a study of blood T cell repertoires in COVID-19 (dated by TCRdb to 2018 to 2020). Turning to the overall study: Collaborator samples came from the United States, Italy and Spain and covered acute and convalescent phases of COVID-19. The material from the prospective study consisted of cDNA or gDNA derived from T cells, B-cell-depleted T cells, or PBMCs. Deeply sampled blood TCRbeta repertoires from subjects exposed to, actively infected with, or recovered from COVID-19 were included in the dataset. The repertoires were made available in a free public database intended to serve as a resource for research on the immune response to SARS-CoV-2. The samples were drawn from two sources: the first 160 participants of the ongoing ImmuneRACE study, and over 950 subjects contributed by 6 global collaborators. The sample metadata nearly always contained a de-identified subject ID, COVID-19 status, age in years and sex. Where available, HLA class I and class II types were obtained from metadata supplied by the sample provider rather than from assay-based typing.

Relative to germline, V is missing 7 bases and J is missing 0 bases, with 6 bases of the junction outside any gene match. Reading the germline V gene gives CDR1 SQVTM and CDR2 ANQGSEA. The CDR3 starts with the cysteine, ends with the phenylalanine, and has 14 residues. Solely the CDR3 DNA is kept, with 42 bases framed from the first base. The collaborating institutions used their own protocols to collect whole blood in K2EDTA tubes. For TCRbeta analysis, collaborators shipped samples as frozen whole blood, isolated PBMCs, or DNA extracted from either of those sample types. Study-wide findings and limitations: Clinical and demographic metadata were provided uncurated, with the amount varying by source and participant.

TCRbeta CDR3 regions were amplified from genomic DNA by means of the immunoSEQ Assay, a bias-controlled multiplex PCR. Turning to the authors' computational methods: The number of nucleated cells in each sample was estimated from the amplification of reference gene primers within the assay. Sequence reads were collapsed and filtered to measure the absolute abundance of every unique TCRbeta CDR3 rearrangement. For each sample, productive Simpson clonality was calculated as the square root of Simpson's diversity index over productive rearrangements. TCRdb took over this immuneACCESS table, retaining in-frame rearrangements with V and J assigned. Such tables are incomplete; in checked studies, under half of the missing clones stem from an unresolved V gene, and the remainder is unexplained. That table gives V, J and clone size, and the DNA gave D and trimming. This sample has about 40,000 clones in its table, and about 88% of those were observed once. Of the sample, approximately 20% falls within the top ten clones.

The TCR originated in a man in his forties or fifties in a cohort sampled during active COVID-19. The sequencing sample was made of peripheral blood. Rearrangement joined TRBV29-1 to TRBJ1-1, and 9 junction bases match TRBD1. The nucleotide sequence is TGCAGCGGAGACAGGGGGGGGATGAACACTGAAGCTTTCTTT. Translated, it gives CSGDRGGMNTEAFF.